These 29 T cell receptor beta chains came from one sample sequenced in a study of response to subunit inactivated influenza vaccine. In TCRdb, the RT-PCR reads were re-called with MiXCR into one record per CDR3 protein. Seen here are about 620,000 distinct CDR3 sequences, roughly 10% observed once, and the top ten hold approximately 9.9%. This sample was shared with a second study, whose subject was T cells expressing NK-cell markers. That source adds: As the method of synthesis, 5'RACE template switching with UMIs yielded TCR beta cDNA.

The sample consisted of PBMCs from blood, taken on the day of vaccination. These TCRs come from a middle-aged man who received an inactivated influenza vaccine.

Only a few counts were recorded for this clonotype. This chain connects TRBV5-8 to TRBJ2-3, with 9 nucleotides matching TRBD2. V lost 4 bases to trimming and J lost 2 bases; unmatched junction nucleotides: 11. The germline V gene has CDR1 SGHTS and CDR2 YDEGEE. CDR3 length equals 17 residues. The CDR3 DNA is TGTGCCAGCAGCCCTCGGGTAGCGGGGGCCATCACAGATACGCAGTATTTT. This gives the protein CASSPRVAGAITDTQYF.

The chain carries TRBV7-6 and TRBJ2-6, with 12 bases fitting TRBD1. Germline-derived CDR1 and CDR2 are SGHVS and FNYEAQ. CDR3 length equals 19 residues. V lost 0 bases to trimming and J lost 4 bases; unmatched junction nucleotides: 7. This chain's CDR3 is CASSLAGGQGAGGANVLTF. CDR3 sequence (DNA): TGTGCCAGCAGCTTAGCGGGGGGACAGGGGGCAGGAGGGGCCAACGTCCTGACTTTC.

The rearrangement uses TRBV4-1 and TRBJ2-5, with a tentative D call TRBD2 (6 bases). CDR1 MGHRA and CDR2 YSYEKL come from the germline V gene. The germline V and J ends were trimmed by 4 bases and 0 bases, with 12 bases remaining between them. This CDR3 region has 15 residues. The CDR3 sequence: CASSLSGTYQETQYF. CDR3 coding DNA: TGCGCCAGCAGCCTTTCGGGGACTTACCAAGAGACCCAGTACTTC.

This clonotype was detected only a few times. V and J are TRBV20-1 and TRBJ1-2; the match to TRBD1 covers 7 bases. V lost 3 bases and J lost 4; bases outside the gene matches: 5. The germline V gene has CDR1 DFQATT and CDR2 SNEGSKA (reference sequence). CDR3 size: 13 residues. This CDR3 is CSARGQSSYGYTF. The CDR3 region has the DNA TGCAGTGCTAGGGGACAGAGCTCCTATGGCTACACCTTC.

The chain carries TRBV7-6 and TRBJ2-1, with 9 positions matching TRBD1. The CDR3 consists of 16 residues. Per the germline V gene, CDR1 is SGHVS and CDR2 is FNYEAQ. V lost 5 bases, J lost 4 bases, and 9 bases stayed unmatched. In nucleotides, the CDR3 is TGTGCCAGCAGCCCACACGGACAGGGGTCATACAATGAGCAGTTCTTC. Amino acids: CASSPHGQGSYNEQFF. The full variable domain, its missing parts supplied by reference TRBV7-6 and TRBJ2-1, is GAGVSQSPRYKVTKRGQDVALRCDPISGHVSLYWYRQALGQGPEFLTYFNYEAQQDKSGLPNDRFSAERPEGSISTLTIQRTEQRDSAMYRCASSPHGQGSYNEQFFGPGTRLTVL.

This clonotype was seen ten or more times. Germline is not matched at one junction end, which may reflect a read error. This chain links TRBV5-1 with TRBJ2-1; 11 nucleotides align to TRBD2. The CDR3 consists of 15 residues. Germline CDR1 SGHRS, CDR2 YFSETQ. The CDR3 reads CASSSGTSGYNEQFF. In DNA form, the CDR3 reads TGTGCCAGCAGCTCCGGGACTAGCGGATACAATGAGCAGTTCTTC.

This clonotype was detected a few times. J is TRBJ1-2 and V is TRBV4-1, with D unresolved. With 0 bases removed from V and 4 bases from J, the gap between germline ends came to 33 bases. The CDR3 is 22 residues long. The germline CDR1 and CDR2 sequences are MGHRA and YSYEKL. The CDR3 spells CASSQDRLTAAGPPPSGYGYTF. CDR3 DNA: TGCGCCAGCAGCCAAGATAGGTTGACCGCGGCAGGCCCCCCGCCATCAGGCTATGGCTACACCTTC.

This chain connects TRBV24-1 to TRBJ2-1; 7 positions match TRBD1. The CDR3 covers 17 residues. Germline V gene data show CDR1 as KGHDR and CDR2 as SFDVKD. The V gene end was trimmed by 4 bases and the J gene end by 2 bases; junction bases not matched to a gene: 10. The CDR3 nucleotides are TGTGCCACCAGTGACTCATACAGGGGTGTGACCTACAATGAGCAGTTCTTC. Translating it yields CATSDSYRGVTYNEQFF.

The chain carries TRBV5-1 and TRBJ2-2, with D maybe TRBD1 (5 bases). CDR3 length: 14 amino acids. The germline gives CDR1 SGHRS, CDR2 YFSETQ. V lost 3 bases and J lost 5, with 11 bases in between. CDR3: CASSSAQGTGELFF. The CDR3 nucleotides read TGCGCCAGCAGCTCCGCCCAGGGAACCGGGGAGCTGTTTTTT.

This clonotype was counted only a few times. The V gene is TRBV30, the J gene TRBJ2-3; D gene unclear. The germline CDR1 and CDR2 sequences are GTSNPN and SVGIG (reference sequence). Between the trimmed V and J ends, which lost 0 bases and 10 bases, there was a span of 11 bases. CDR3 size: 12 residues. The CDR3 sequence is CAWSVGIPAQYF. The DNA of the CDR3 is TGTGCCTGGAGTGTAGGGATCCCGGCGCAGTATTTT.

This clonotype has a count of ten or more. The rearrangement uses TRBV5-1 and TRBJ2-5; no definite D call. V lost 5 bases, J lost 2 bases, and 13 bases lay in between. Germline lookup yields CDR1 SGHRS and CDR2 YFSETQ. The CDR3 is 14 residues long. The CDR3 reads CASRVGRRQETQYF. As DNA, the CDR3 is TGCGCCAGCAGGGTGGGTAGACGGCAAGAGACCCAGTACTTC.

In its sample, this clonotype was seen a few times. The genes are TRBV4-3 and TRBJ1-2; possible D gene TRBD1, 5 bases. The CDR3 sequence is 16 residues long. V gave up 4 bases and J gave up 0 bases, with 15 bases separating them. Per the germline V gene, CDR1 is LGHNA and CDR2 is YSLEER. The CDR3 reads CASSRNRQISNYGYTF. In DNA form, the CDR3 reads TGCGCCAGCAGCCGAAACCGACAGATTTCTAACTATGGCTACACCTTC.

This clonotype was seen many times. This sequence joins TRBV6-2 or TRBV6-3 and TRBJ1-5; D is ambiguous. V lost 3 bases and J 9 bases, leaving 12 bases between the germline ends. The CDR3 is 13 amino acids. Germline assignment: CDR1 MNHEY and CDR2 SVGEGT. CDR3 bases: TGTGCCAGCAGTTATACAGTGCCGAGGCCCCAGCATTTT. Translating it yields CASSYTVPRPQHF.

J is TRBJ2-1 and V is TRBV11-2; 12 bases are a match to TRBD2. This CDR3 is built from 19 residues. CDR1 and CDR2 from the germline V gene are SGHAT and FQNNGV. Germline trimming cut 2 bases from V and 3 bases from J; bases unmatched to any gene: 11. CDR3 bases: TGTGCCAGCAGCTTACGGGGACGGAGACTAGCGGGAGACTACAATGAGCAGTTCTTC. Protein product: CASSLRGRRLAGDYNEQFF.

The chain couples TRBV27 to TRBJ2-7, with D unclear. Germline CDR1 and CDR2: MNHEY and SMNVEV (reference sequence). CDR3 length equals 14 residues. V dropped 5 bases and J dropped 5 bases, with 16 bases sitting between them. The CDR3 sequence is CASSPSVGGDEQYF. In DNA form, the CDR3 reads TGTGCCAGCAGTCCCTCGGTCGGCGGCGACGAGCAGTACTTC.

This clonotype has a count of ten or more. The chain has TRBV5-5 and TRBJ2-1; D may match TRBD1 or TRBD2 (6 bases each). CDR3 length equals 14 residues. V was shortened by 4 bases and J by 7 bases, with 15 bases between the two germline ends. Germline CDR1 SGHKS, CDR2 YYEKEE (reference sequence). CDR3 sequence: CASSVLGGSNEQFF. CDR3 sequence (DNA): TGTGCCAGCAGCGTACTGGGGGGCTCGAATGAGCAGTTCTTC.

This clonotype was detected ten times or more. V and J are TRBV10-2 and TRBJ2-3; 13 nucleotides line up with TRBD2. Germline CDR1 and CDR2: WSHSY and SAAADI. The CDR3 runs to 17 residues. The V gene end was trimmed by 6 bases and the J gene end by 5 bases; junction bases not matched to a gene: 11. DNA of the CDR3: TGCGCCAGCAGCGAGACTAGCGGGGGGTCCTATATAGATACGCAGTATTTT. Protein: CASSETSGGSYIDTQYF.

This clonotype was observed a handful of times. This chain links TRBV27 with TRBJ1-1; D possibly corresponds to TRBD1 (6 bases). There are 15 residues in the CDR3. V was cut by 6 bases and J by 4 bases, with 18 bases left in between. Germline CDR1 reads MNHEY; CDR2 reads SMNVEV (reference sequence). In DNA, the CDR3 is TGTGCCAGCAGACCGACGCCAGGGGCTGGCACTGAAGCTTTCTTT. Amino acid sequence: CASRPTPGAGTEAFF.

This clonotype was seen a handful of times. This chain links TRBV11-2 with TRBJ2-3; D might be TRBD2 (6 bases). In germline, CDR1 is SGHAT, CDR2 FQNNGV. Trimming stripped 2 bases from V and 2 bases from J, with 17 bases between. The CDR3 runs to 17 residues. CDR3 nucleotide sequence: TGTGCCAGCAGCTTACCCCCGTGGCGGGGACCCACAGATACGCAGTATTTT. Amino acids: CASSLPPWRGPTDTQYF.

This clonotype was seen a few times. The chain joins TRBV12-3 or TRBV12-4 to TRBJ2-3; D unresolved. V was shortened by 3 bases and J by 0 bases, with 7 bases between the two germline ends. This CDR3 comprises 14 residues. In nucleotides, the CDR3 is TGTGCCAGCAGTTTTCGGTCTAGCACAGATACGCAGTATTTT. Protein product: CASSFRSSTDTQYF.

The chain joins TRBV28 to TRBJ2-5; 14 bases are shared with TRBD2. This CDR3 is built from 16 residues. Germline V gene sequence: CDR1 MDHEN, CDR2 SYDVKM. With V trimmed by 5 bases and J by 5 bases, 7 bases remained unmatched. As DNA, the CDR3 is TGTGCCAGCAGTCCCCGACTAGCGGGAGGGTCGGAGACCCAGTACTTC. As protein: CASSPRLAGGSETQYF.

The chain recombines TRBV11-2 with TRBJ2-7; no reliable D call. Germline V gene data show CDR1 as SGHAT and CDR2 as FQNNGV. CDR3 size: 15 residues. Trimming pared 5 bases from V and 6 bases from J, leaving 20 bases between. The CDR3 DNA sequence: TGTGCCAGCAGCCTTACCCCAGCGATGGGTCTCGAGCAGTACTTC. Its translation is CASSLTPAMGLEQYF.

This clonotype was seen more than once but under ten times. The chain is built from TRBV29-1 and TRBJ2-3; TRBD2 aligns across 13 bases. The CDR3 has 16 residues. CDR1 and CDR2 from the germline V gene are SQVTM and ANQGSEA. J gave up 0 bases and V 7 bases, and 7 bases lay outside the gene matches. The CDR3 sequence: CSAQGLAGKSTDTQYF. CDR3 bases: TGCAGCGCACAGGGACTAGCGGGGAAAAGCACAGATACGCAGTATTTT.

This clonotype was observed at least ten times. J is TRBJ2-7 and V is TRBV5-1; 7 bases agree with TRBD1. The germline gives CDR1 SGHRS, CDR2 YFSETQ. V lost 3 bases and J lost 0; bases outside the gene matches: 3. The CDR3 consists of 14 residues. CDR3 nucleotides: TGCGCCAGCAGCTCCGGGACAGCCTCCTACGAGCAGTACTTC. Its protein is CASSSGTASYEQYF.

Ten or more counts support this clonotype. The rearrangement uses TRBV7-2 and TRBJ2-1, with D possibly being TRBD1 (6 bases). V was pared by 1 base and J by 3 bases, with 10 bases between. Germline V gene data show CDR1 as SGHTA and CDR2 as FQGNSA. The CDR3 is made up of 15 amino acids. The CDR3 nucleotides are TGTGCCAGCAGCTTAGTCGGACAGAACTACAATGAGCAGTTCTTC. It yields the protein CASSLVGQNYNEQFF.

The gene calls are TRBV10-1 and TRBJ2-1; 9 nucleotides line up with TRBD1. Trimming cost V 4 bases and J 4 bases; bases outside gene matches: 11. The CDR3 runs to 17 residues. CDR1 and CDR2 (germline): WNHNN, SYGVQD (reference sequence). The CDR3 DNA follows: TGCGCCAGCAGTGGCCTACTACGGGACAGGGAATACAATGAGCAGTTCTTC. It translates to CASSGLLRDREYNEQFF.

This clonotype showed up just a few times. The rearrangement uses TRBV29-1 and TRBJ2-7; 7 nucleotides agree with TRBD1. After removal of 6 bases from V and 6 bases from J, the junction contained 8 bases not matched to a gene. Germline CDR1 reads SQVTM; CDR2 reads ANQGSEA. The length of the CDR3 is 12 residues. CDR3 bases: TGCAGCGTACGGACAGGCCCCTCCGAGCAGTACTTC. Encoded protein: CSVRTGPSEQYF.

This clonotype was counted ten times or more. This chain joins TRBV12-3 or TRBV12-4 and TRBJ1-2, with D uncertain. The CDR3 consists of 13 residues. Trimming stripped 1 base from V and 4 bases from J, with 7 bases between. CDR3 loop: CASSLDPAYGYTF. The CDR3 DNA sequence: TGTGCCAGCAGTTTAGATCCAGCCTATGGCTACACCTTC.

This clonotype has only a few counts. The rearrangement joins TRBV7-8 to TRBJ2-7; 11 bases map to TRBD1. This CDR3 spans 19 amino acids. Germline V gene data show CDR1 as SGHVS and CDR2 as FQNEAQ. Germline trimming cut 3 bases from V and 0 bases from J; bases unmatched to any gene: 13. CDR3 sequence reads: CASSFDSGTGGTFSYEQYF. The CDR3 DNA reads TGTGCCAGCAGCTTCGATTCCGGGACAGGGGGTACCTTCTCCTACGAGCAGTACTTC.